This record concerns one TCR beta chain sequence. The sample belongs to a study of blood T cell repertoires in COVID-19. Categorization into cohorts depended on clinical history that participants reported. The V and J ends lost 5 bases and 1 base respectively, with 12 bases between them. The CDR3 extends over 14 amino acids. Per the germline V gene, CDR1 is SGHRS and CDR2 is YFSETQ. Some clones are missing from TCRdb's copy, which holds only in-frame ones; the method was immunoSEQ multiplex PCR. The sample has 300,000 to 450,000 clones, more than 70% seen once; the top ten hold 1.5% to 2.5%. The clonotype originates from a man aged 40-49 years in a cohort exposed to, infected with or recovered from COVID-19 (not recorded which). The gene calls are TRBV5-1 and TRBJ1-1; no clear D gene. Sequenced: PBMCs or T cells enriched from blood (not recorded which). CDR3 residues: CASSRGATNTEAFF. Written as DNA, the CDR3 is TGCGCCAGCAGTCGGGGAGCGACGAACACTGAAGCTTTCTTT.